Each of the 8 T cell receptor beta chains below was sequenced from the same sample in a study of blood T cell repertoires in COVID-19 (TCRdb year 2020). Library prep was done by the immunoSEQ multiplex PCR assay. Not all clones reach the TCRdb copy of this immuneACCESS table, which keeps in-frame sequences only. Checked studies attribute under half of the gap to unresolved V genes and leave the rest unexplained. The sample yields almost 500,000 clones; roughly nine tenths were counted once. The ten most abundant clones make up just over 8% of the sample. Material: PBMCs or T cells enriched from blood (not recorded which). Receptors were obtained from a woman aged 60-75 years who had recovered from COVID-19.

The rearrangement joins TRBV10-3 to TRBJ1-2; TRBD1 matches at 8 bases. Germline-derived CDR1 and CDR2 are ENHRY and SYGVKD. The CDR3 loop spans 13 amino acids. The J segment lost 6 bases and the V segment lost 7 bases, leaving 7 bases of the junction unmatched. The CDR3 loop reads CAITEGTGNGYTF. The CDR3 region has the DNA TGTGCCATCACCGAAGGGACAGGAAATGGCTACACCTTC.

CDR3 region: CASSERRGTSTDTQYF. DNA for the CDR3: TGTGCCAGCAGTGAACGGAGAGGAACTAGCACAGATACGCAGTATTTT. V gene TRBV6-1 combines with J gene TRBJ2-3; D uncertain. This CDR3 region has 16 residues. V lost 2 bases and J lost 0, with 12 bases in between. CDR1 MNHNS and CDR2 SASEGT come from the germline V gene.

This clone showed up just a few times. The rearrangement joins TRBV4-2 to TRBJ1-1, with D possibly matching TRBD1 (6 bases). CDR1 is LGHNA, CDR2 YNFKEQ, per germline. The CDR3 loop spans 13 amino acids. V dropped 4 bases and J dropped 6 bases, with 12 bases sitting between them. The CDR3 region has the DNA TGTGCCAGCAGCCGCGAGGGGGGGCCTGAAGCTTTCTTT. Protein: CASSREGGPEAFF.

The rearrangement uses TRBV30 and TRBJ2-1; TRBD2 aligns across 9 bases. Germline CDR1 reads GTSNPN; CDR2 reads SVGIG (reference sequence). This CDR3 contains 14 residues. V dropped 2 bases and J dropped 8; count of bases not matched to a gene: 7. In nucleotides, the CDR3 is TGTGCCTGGAGTTGGGCGGGGGGGCTCTATGAGCAGTTCTTC. Translated: CAWSWAGGLYEQFF. The whole variable domain, remainder taken from reference TRBV30 and TRBJ2-1, is SQTIHQWPATLVQPVGSPLSLECTVEGTSNPNLYWYRQAAGRGLQLLFYSVGIGQISSEVPQNLSASRPQDRQFILSSKKLLLSDSGFYLCAWSWAGGLYEQFFGPGTRLTVL.

This clone showed up just once. The J gene is TRBJ2-1, the V gene TRBV5-1; a possible D gene is TRBD1 (6 bases). V dropped 4 bases and J dropped 6 bases, with 14 bases sitting between them. CDR1 and CDR2 (germline): SGHRS, YFSETQ. The CDR3 totals 14 residues. CDR3 DNA sequence: TGCGCCAGCAGCAAGGAGGACAGATTCAATGAGCAGTTCTTC. Translated, it gives CASSKEDRFNEQFF.

The chain carries TRBV5-1 and TRBJ1-2, with D unresolved. V lost 0 bases and J lost 6, with 12 bases in between. The CDR3 has 14 amino acids. Germline lookup yields CDR1 SGHRS and CDR2 YFSETQ. The CDR3 DNA is TGCGCCAGCAGCTTGGGGCAGGCTCCGGATGGCTACACCTTC. This codes for CASSLGQAPDGYTF.

The CDR3 reads CASSDPGLEPDTQYF. In nucleotides, the CDR3 is TGTGCCAGCAGTGACCCCGGACTAGAACCAGATACGCAGTATTTT. The V and J genes are TRBV2 and TRBJ2-3; 7 nucleotides line up with TRBD2. The CDR3 spans 15 residues. CDR1 is SNHLY, CDR2 FYNNEI, per germline. Losses at the gene ends were 3 bases for V and 4 bases for J; bases not matched to a gene: 7.

The CDR3 sequence is CASSGLGVTGAQPQHF. CDR3 nucleotide sequence: TGCGCCAGCAGTGGCCTCGGGGTGACAGGGGCTCAGCCCCAGCATTTT. V usage is TRBV10-2 and J usage is TRBJ1-5; 8 bases match TRBD1. The junction had 11 bases not matched to a gene; V was cut back by 4 bases and J by 6 bases. Germline CDR1 is WSHSY and CDR2 is SAAADI. There are 16 residues in the CDR3.